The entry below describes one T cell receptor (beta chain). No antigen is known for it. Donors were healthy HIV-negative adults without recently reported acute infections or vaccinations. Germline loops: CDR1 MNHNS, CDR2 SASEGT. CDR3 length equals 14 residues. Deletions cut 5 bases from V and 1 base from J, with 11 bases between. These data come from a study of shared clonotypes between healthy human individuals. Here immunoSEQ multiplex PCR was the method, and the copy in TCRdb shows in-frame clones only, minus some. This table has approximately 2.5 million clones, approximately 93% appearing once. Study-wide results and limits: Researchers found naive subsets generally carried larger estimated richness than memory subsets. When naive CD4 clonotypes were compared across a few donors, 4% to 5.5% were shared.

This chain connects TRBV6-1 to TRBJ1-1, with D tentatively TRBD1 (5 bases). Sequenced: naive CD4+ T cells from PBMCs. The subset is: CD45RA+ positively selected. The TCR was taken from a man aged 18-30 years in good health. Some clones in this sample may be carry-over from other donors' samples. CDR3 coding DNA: TGTGCCAGCAGTTTCACAGGAGCGAACACTGAAGCTTTCTTT. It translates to CASSFTGANTEAFF.